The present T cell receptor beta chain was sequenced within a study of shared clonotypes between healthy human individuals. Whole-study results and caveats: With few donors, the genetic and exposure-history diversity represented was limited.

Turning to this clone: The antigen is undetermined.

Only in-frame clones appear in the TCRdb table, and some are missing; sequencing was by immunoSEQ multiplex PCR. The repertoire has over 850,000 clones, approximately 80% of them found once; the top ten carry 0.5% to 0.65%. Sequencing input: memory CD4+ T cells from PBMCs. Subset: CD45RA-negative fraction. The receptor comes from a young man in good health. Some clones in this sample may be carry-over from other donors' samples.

This CDR3 is CSVVGAGGDTQYF. The CDR3 coding sequence is TGCAGCGTTGTCGGGGCGGGAGGAGATACGCAGTATTTT. The chain links TRBV29-1 to TRBJ2-3, with TRBD2 matching over 8 bases. Germline V gives CDR1 SQVTM, CDR2 ANQGSEA. The CDR3 contains 13 residues. The ends lost 4 bases at V and 5 bases at J; junction bases unmatched: 5.